These 22 T cell receptor beta chains were all obtained from the same sample, sequenced in a study of T cell changes during pregnancy in multiple sclerosis. Assay used: immunoSEQ multiplex PCR; TCRdb lists only in-frame clones, some missing. The sample lists roughly 49,000 clones, about 90% occurring once. The sample here was CD4+ T cells from peripheral blood mononuclear cells, taken in the second trimester of pregnancy. These TCRs come from a female donor with multiple sclerosis, enrolled in a pregnancy study.

The V call is TRBV2, the J call TRBJ2-7; the D gene is possibly TRBD1 (5 bases). V shed 7 bases and J shed 1 base, with 14 bases lying between them. The CDR3 has 14 amino acids. Germline CDR1 SNHLY, CDR2 FYNNEI. CDR3 residues: CASKKTEASYEQYF. The CDR3 bases are TGTGCCAGCAAAAAGACAGAGGCGTCCTACGAGCAGTACTTC.

This sequence joins TRBV27 and TRBJ2-4, with TRBD2 identical over 15 bases. There are 16 residues in the CDR3. Germline lookup yields CDR1 MNHEY and CDR2 SMNVEV (reference sequence). V trimming: 5 bases; J trimming: 7 bases; junction bases outside the gene matches: 6. The CDR3 coding sequence is TGTGCCAGCAGTCCCGGACTAGCGGGGGGGCCGAACATTCAGTACTTC. It is translated as CASSPGLAGGPNIQYF.

This clone was observed once. The V and J genes are TRBV20-1 and TRBJ1-1; 8 positions agree with TRBD1. In germline, CDR1 is DFQATT, CDR2 SNEGSKA (reference sequence). This CDR3 is 9 amino acids long. The CDR3 loop reads CSPGTGGFF. CDR3 nucleotides: TGCAGCCCCGGGACAGGAGGGTTCTTT.

This chain connects TRBV19 to TRBJ1-1; 11 bases are a match to TRBD1. The CDR3 runs 14 residues. Germline V gene lookup returns CDR1 LNHDA and CDR2 SQIVND (reference sequence). Trimming removed 5 bases from V and 4 bases from J; junction bases left unmatched: 3. Here the CDR3 DNA reads TGTGCCAGTAGTGGCGGGACAGGGGGCACTGAAGCTTTCTTT. As protein: CASSGGTGGTEAFF. The entire variable domain, with the rest obtained from reference TRBV19 and TRBJ1-1, is as follows: DGGITQSPKYLFRKEGQNVTLSCEQNLNHDAMYWYRQDPGQGLRLIYYSQIVNDFQKGDIAEGYSVSREKKESFPLTVTSAQKNPTAFYLCASSGGTGGTEAFFGQGTRLTVV.

The chain uses TRBV30 and TRBJ1-1, with D possibly TRBD1 on 6 matching bases. Germline values: CDR1 GTSNPN, CDR2 SVGIG (reference sequence). The length of the CDR3 is 13 residues. The V and J ends lost 3 bases and 3 bases respectively, with 11 bases between them. The CDR3 region is CAWRPPGDTEAFF. In nucleotides, the CDR3 is TGTGCCTGGAGACCTCCAGGGGACACTGAAGCTTTCTTT.

This clone occurred once. This sequence joins TRBV7-3 and TRBJ2-2; weak D call: TRBD2 (5 bases). CDR1 and CDR2 (germline): SGHTA, FQGTGA. Trimming left V 5 bases short and J 5 bases short, with 9 bases between. The CDR3 length is 13 residues. Here the CDR3 DNA reads TGTGCCAGCAGCCCCACGGGAACCGGGGAGCTGTTTTTT. Protein product: CASSPTGTGELFF.

The chain links TRBV5-1 to TRBJ2-1, with D possibly TRBD1 on 6 matching bases. Looked up from germline, CDR1 is SGHRS and CDR2 is YFSETQ. This CDR3 has 16 amino acids. V was clipped by 5 bases and J by 3 bases, with 18 bases between them. CDR3 residues: CASSRTATPYYNEQFF. The CDR3 DNA is TGCGCCAGCAGTCGGACAGCCACCCCTTACTACAATGAGCAGTTCTTC.

The table lists this clone with a count of one. CDR3 coding DNA: TGTGCCAGCAGCGTAGTGTCAGGGGGCGCGGATACGCAGTATTTT. It codes for CASSVVSGGADTQYF. V and J are TRBV9 and TRBJ2-3; 8 nucleotides align to TRBD1. The CDR3 is 15 residues long. Germline CDR1 is SGDLS and CDR2 is YYNGEE. V shed 0 bases, J shed 6 bases, and the junction held 6 bases outside the gene matches.

The genes are TRBV7-9 and TRBJ2-2, with D possibly matching TRBD2 (6 bases). There are 17 residues in the CDR3. Trimming left V 2 bases short and J 1 base short, with 14 bases between. CDR1 SEHNR and CDR2 FQNEAQ come from the germline V gene (reference sequence). The CDR3 protein is CASSLTSGLLNTGELFF. The CDR3 DNA is TGTGCCAGCAGCTTAACCTCGGGACTGCTGAACACCGGGGAGCTGTTTTTT.

The chain links TRBV29-1 to TRBJ2-3; 8 positions match TRBD1. J gave up 6 bases and V 3 bases, and 5 bases lay outside the gene matches. The CDR3 is 13 amino acids. Germline CDR1 is SQVTM and CDR2 is ANQGSEA. CDR3 sequence reads: CSVDKQGGDTQYF. The CDR3 DNA sequence: TGCAGCGTTGATAAACAGGGGGGTGATACGCAGTATTTT.

The genes are TRBV28 and TRBJ1-2; D might be TRBD1 (5 bases). CDR1 and CDR2 from the germline V gene are MDHEN and SYDVKM. With 8 bases removed from V and 2 bases from J, the gap between germline ends came to 12 bases. The CDR3 is made up of 13 amino acids. As DNA, the CDR3 is TGTGCCAGCCAGGGTGACAAAAACTATGGCTACACCTTC. Its translation is CASQGDKNYGYTF.

The rearrangement joins TRBV9 to TRBJ2-2, with 8 nucleotides matching TRBD1. This CDR3 region has 17 residues. V lost 3 bases, J lost 5 bases, and 12 bases stayed unmatched. Germline V CDR1 and CDR2: SGDLS, YYNGEE. The CDR3 region has the DNA TGTGCCAGCAGCGCCGTAGGTACAGGGGGGCCAACCGGGGAGCTGTTTTTT. It is translated as CASSAVGTGGPTGELFF.

The gene calls are TRBV6-6 and TRBJ1-1; tentative D call: TRBD1 (5 bases). The V gene's germline CDR1 is MNHNY and CDR2 SVGAGI (reference sequence). The germline V and J ends were trimmed by 8 bases and 1 base, with 11 bases remaining between them. The CDR3 extends over 13 amino acids. CDR3 nucleotide sequence: TGTGCCAGCCTTATTACAGGGAACACTGAAGCTTTCTTT. Translating gives CASLITGNTEAFF.

This clone is a singleton in its sample. The rearrangement uses TRBV9 and TRBJ2-3, with D unresolved. The CDR3 has 16 amino acids. Deletions cut 3 bases from V and 4 bases from J, with 18 bases between. Per germline, CDR1 SGDLS and CDR2 YYNGEE. For the CDR3, the DNA is TGTGCCAGCAGCGACGTACTAACCTTAAGTGCAGATACGCAGTATTTT. It codes for CASSDVLTLSADTQYF.

The chain is built from TRBV12-5 and TRBJ1-1; D gene unclear. V was clipped by 7 bases and J by 1 base, with 7 bases between them. CDR1 is LGHNT and CDR2 is FRNRAP in the germline V gene. This CDR3 has 12 amino acids. CDR3 loop: CASAPWNTEAFF. CDR3 sequence (DNA): TGTGCTAGTGCCCCTTGGAACACTGAAGCTTTCTTT. Drawing the rest from reference TRBV12-5 and TRBJ1-1, the complete variable domain is DARVTQTPRHKVTEMGQEVTMRCQPILGHNTVFWYRQTMMQGLELLAYFRNRAPLDDSGMPKDRFSAEMPDATLATLKIQPSEPRDSAVYFCASAPWNTEAFFGQGTRLTVV.

The rearrangement uses TRBV7-2 and TRBJ2-7; D is uncertain. This CDR3 contains 15 residues. Deletions cut 1 base from V and 1 base from J, with 11 bases between. Looked up from germline, CDR1 is SGHTA and CDR2 is FQGNSA. CDR3 protein: CASSLDDNFSYEQYF. DNA of the CDR3: TGTGCCAGCAGCTTAGACGACAATTTTTCCTACGAGCAGTACTTC.

The chain recombines TRBV19 with TRBJ2-2, with 8 nucleotides matching TRBD1. Germline V gene data show CDR1 as LNHDA and CDR2 as SQIVND (reference sequence). J lost 7 bases, V lost 9 bases, and 13 bases had no gene match. CDR3 length: 15 residues. DNA for the CDR3: TGTGCCAGCAGGGGACAGGTCAATCCTAACGGGGAGCTGTTTTTT. Its protein is CASRGQVNPNGELFF.

The V gene is TRBV2, the J gene TRBJ1-5; 8 bases agree with TRBD1. Trimming at V came to 8 bases and at J to 5 bases, leaving 5 bases not matched to a gene. CDR1 and CDR2 from the germline V gene are SNHLY and FYNNEI. The CDR3 length is 13 residues. Written as DNA, the CDR3 is TGTGCCAGCGGACAGGGTTACGATCAGCCCCAGCATTTT. Translation gives CASGQGYDQPQHF. Looking up the rest from reference TRBV2 and TRBJ1-5 gives the full variable domain: EPEVTQTPSHQVTQMGQEVILRCVPISNHLYFYWYRQILGQKVEFLVSFYNNEISEKSEIFDDQFSVERPDGSNFTLKIRSTKLEDSAMYFCASGQGYDQPQHFGDGTRLSIL.

The chain combines TRBV5-6 with TRBJ1-2; tentative D call: TRBD1 (6 bases). The V end lost 3 bases, the J end lost 4 bases, and 16 bases lay between the germline ends. The CDR3 loop spans 15 amino acids. The germline V gene encodes CDR1 SGHDT and CDR2 YYEEEE. The CDR3 region has the DNA TGTGCCAGCAGCTCGGGACACGGCTACCTCTATGGCTACACCTTC. Its translation: CASSSGHGYLYGYTF.

The gene calls are TRBV25-1 and TRBJ1-2; 10 nucleotides match TRBD1. In germline, CDR1 is MGHDK, CDR2 SYGVNS. The CDR3 consists of 14 residues. V trimming: 2 bases; J trimming: 5 bases; junction bases outside the gene matches: 2. CDR3 nucleotide sequence: TGTGCCAGCAGTGAAGGGACAGGGGCGTATGGCTACACCTTC. It codes for CASSEGTGAYGYTF.

The CDR3 region has the DNA TGCAGCGTGGGAAATACAGGGAAAGGGCAGCCCCAGCATTTT. This encodes CSVGNTGKGQPQHF. The J gene is TRBJ1-5, the V gene TRBV29-1; D is perhaps TRBD1 (6 bases). Per the germline V gene, CDR1 is SQVTM and CDR2 is ANQGSEA. The length of the CDR3 is 14 residues. Trimming took 6 bases from V and 7 from J, leaving 19 bases between them. The full variable domain, completed using reference TRBV29-1 and TRBJ1-5, is SAVISQKPSRDICQRGTSLTIQCQVDSQVTMMFWYRQQPGQSLTLIATANQGSEATYESGFVIDKFPISRPNLTFSTLTVSNMSPEDSSIYLCSVGNTGKGQPQHFGDGTRLSIL.

The rearrangement joins TRBV2 to TRBJ1-6; D call uncertain. Germline assignment: CDR1 SNHLY and CDR2 FYNNEI. The CDR3 contains 15 residues. V was shortened by 6 bases and J by 11 bases, with 20 bases between the two germline ends. The CDR3 reads CASREGRVLNPPLHF. In nucleotides, the CDR3 is TGTGCCAGCAGAGAGGGTAGGGTCCTCAACCCACCCCTCCACTTT.